This T cell receptor (beta chain) stems from a study of T cells in Graves' hyperthyroidism and ophthalmopathy. V lost 9 bases, J lost 4 bases, and 16 bases lay in between. Germline V CDR1 and CDR2: KGHDR, SFDVKD. The CDR3 totals 14 residues. RNA transcripts yielded amplified TCR beta CDR3 regions. RT-PCR in the first round (using the HTBI primer set) targeted the TCR CDR3. TCRdb passed the multiplex PCR reads through MiXCR, listing each CDR3 protein once. The sample lists approximately 350,000 distinct CDR3 sequences, 15% occurring once. This clonotype was seen a few times. The chain joins TRBV24-1 to TRBJ2-3; D ambiguous. The sample consisted of blood. This TCR was recovered from an older woman with Graves' ophthalmopathy. Written as DNA, the CDR3 is TGTGCCACCTCCACCCGGCGGCTATCAGATACGCAGTATTTT. It is translated as CATSTRRLSDTQYF.